This TCR beta chain was sequenced in a study of blood T cells in healthy people across ages. Combining a sample-barcoded 5' primer with a J-beta primer mix, a second PCR ran for 7 to 11 cycles. From the 5' RACE reads, TCRdb called clonotypes with MiXCR, one entry per CDR3 protein. The profile shows some 1,500,000 distinct CDR3 sequences, 35% to 45% of them singletons. The sample comprised blood. The clonotype comes from a woman under 30 in good health.

As DNA, the CDR3 is TGCAGTGCTAGAGTGCTAGCCAACTACTACGAGCAGTACTTC. Its translation is CSARVLANYYEQYF. The V gene is TRBV20-1, the J gene TRBJ2-7, with a weak D call TRBD2 (5 bases). The germline V and J ends were trimmed by 1 base and 3 bases, with 13 bases remaining between them. CDR3 length equals 14 residues. CDR1 and CDR2 from the germline V gene are DFQATT and SNEGSKA (reference sequence).